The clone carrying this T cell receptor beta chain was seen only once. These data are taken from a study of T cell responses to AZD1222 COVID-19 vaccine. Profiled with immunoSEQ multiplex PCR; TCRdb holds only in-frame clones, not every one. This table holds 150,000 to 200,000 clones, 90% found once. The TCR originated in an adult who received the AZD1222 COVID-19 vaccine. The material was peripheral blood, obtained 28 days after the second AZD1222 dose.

The chain's CDR3 is CAISEVVTSVDTQYF. The CDR3 DNA sequence: TGTGCCATCAGTGAGGTTGTAACTAGCGTAGATACGCAGTATTTT. The V and J genes are TRBV10-3 and TRBJ2-3; TRBD2 matches 7 bases. Trimming at V came to 2 bases and at J to 5 bases, leaving 7 bases not matched to a gene. Germline CDR1 and CDR2: ENHRY and SYGVKD. The CDR3 loop spans 15 amino acids.